The 9 T cell receptor beta chains in this list originate from one sample, sequenced in a study of shared clonotypes between healthy human individuals. The assay was immunoSEQ multiplex PCR, and TCRdb's table has in-frame clones only and misses some. The sample shows hundreds of thousands of clones, 70% to 80% of them seen only once. Sample: PBMCs. The source is a woman between 40 and 55 years old in good health. Some clones in this sample may be carry-over from other donors' samples.

The chain carries TRBV30 and TRBJ1-5; D is possibly TRBD1 (5 bases). V lost 3 bases and J lost 7, with 16 bases in between. This CDR3 comprises 14 residues. CDR1 is GTSNPN and CDR2 is SVGIG in the germline V gene (reference sequence). As DNA, the CDR3 is TGTGCCTGGAGCGGGGGGAGGTCGGGGCAGCCCCAGCATTTT. This sequence encodes CAWSGGRSGQPQHF.

This sequence joins TRBV7-9 and TRBJ2-5; 12 bases align to TRBD1. The trim removed 1 base at V and 5 bases at J, leaving 5 bases unmatched. The CDR3 contains 16 residues. Germline V CDR1 and CDR2: SEHNR, FQNEAQ (reference sequence). The CDR3 DNA reads as TGTGCCAGCAGCTTAGGGGGACAGGGGGCCTGGGAGACCCAGTACTTC. Its translation: CASSLGGQGAWETQYF.

Notes on this clone: A read error is possible here, since a much larger clone lies one base away. The chain recombines TRBV2 with TRBJ2-3, with 8 bases matching TRBD2. The CDR3 totals 15 residues. CDR1 SNHLY and CDR2 FYNNEI come from the germline V gene. The CDR3 sequence is CVSSPLAARTDTQYF. The CDR3 DNA sequence: TGTGTCAGCAGTCCACTAGCGGCCCGCACAGATACGCAGTATTTT.

The rearrangement links TRBV9 to TRBJ2-6; no clear D. Germline assignment: CDR1 SGDLS and CDR2 YYNGEE. CDR3 size: 16 residues. The V gene lost 0 bases and the J gene lost 1 base, with 8 bases spanning the gap. This CDR3 reads CASSVALLSGANVLTF. CDR3 in DNA: TGTGCCAGCAGCGTAGCTCTATTGTCTGGGGCCAACGTCCTGACTTTC.

This chain connects TRBV11-3 to TRBJ2-1; 7 bases are shared with TRBD2. This CDR3 is 16 amino acids long. Germline CDR1 is SGHNT and CDR2 is YENEEA. The trim removed 1 base at V and 2 bases at J, leaving 5 bases unmatched. The CDR3 DNA follows: TGTGCCAGCAGCTTAGTGTCGGGAGGCGCCTACAATGAGCAGTTCTTC. Its translation: CASSLVSGGAYNEQFF.

This sequence joins TRBV5-6 and TRBJ2-3; a weak D match, TRBD2 (6 bases). CDR1 is SGHDT and CDR2 is YYEEEE in the germline V gene. V lost 2 bases, J lost 0 bases, and 7 bases lay in between. CDR3 length: 14 amino acids. The CDR3 DNA is TGTGCCAGCAGCTTTGGGACTAGCACAGATACGCAGTATTTT. Translating gives CASSFGTSTDTQYF.

The chain's CDR3 is CASSRRQAETQYF. DNA for the CDR3: TGTGCCAGCAGCCGTCGACAGGCGGAGACCCAGTACTTC. The genes are TRBV7-8 and TRBJ2-5; perhaps TRBD1 as D (6 bases). The CDR3 is 13 residues long. V dropped 5 bases and J dropped 5 bases, with 12 bases sitting between them. Germline assignment: CDR1 SGHVS and CDR2 FQNEAQ.

This chain connects TRBV18 to TRBJ1-5; 9 bases align to TRBD1. V lost 5 bases to trimming and J lost 5 bases; unmatched junction nucleotides: 4. The CDR3 loop spans 14 amino acids. Germline loops: CDR1 KGHSH, CDR2 LQKENI. CDR3 sequence reads: CASSATGGDQPQHF. The CDR3 region has the DNA TGTGCCAGCTCAGCGACAGGGGGGGATCAGCCCCAGCATTTT.

V and J are TRBV30 and TRBJ2-2; TRBD2 might be the D (5 bases). Trimming left V 5 bases short and J 6 bases short, with 10 bases between. Per germline, CDR1 GTSNPN and CDR2 SVGIG (reference sequence). The CDR3 sequence is 12 residues long. In nucleotides, the CDR3 is TGTGCCTGGGATTACGGGGCCGGGGAGCTGTTTTTT. It encodes CAWDYGAGELFF.